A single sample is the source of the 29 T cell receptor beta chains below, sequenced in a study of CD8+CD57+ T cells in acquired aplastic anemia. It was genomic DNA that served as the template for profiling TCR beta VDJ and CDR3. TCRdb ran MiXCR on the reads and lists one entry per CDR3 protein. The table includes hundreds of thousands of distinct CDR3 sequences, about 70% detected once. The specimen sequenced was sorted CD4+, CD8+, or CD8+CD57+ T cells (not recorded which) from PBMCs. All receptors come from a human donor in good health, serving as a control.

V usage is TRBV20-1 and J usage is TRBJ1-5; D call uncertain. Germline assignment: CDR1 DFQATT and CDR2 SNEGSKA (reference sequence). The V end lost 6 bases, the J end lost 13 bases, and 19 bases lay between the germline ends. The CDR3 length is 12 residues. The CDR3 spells CSARNGARLQHF. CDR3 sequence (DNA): TGCAGTGCGCGGAATGGCGCGAGGCTTCAGCATTTT.

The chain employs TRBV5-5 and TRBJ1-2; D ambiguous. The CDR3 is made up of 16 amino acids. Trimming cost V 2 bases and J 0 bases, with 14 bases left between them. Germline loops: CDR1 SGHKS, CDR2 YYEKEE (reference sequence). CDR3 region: CASSLQARRANYGYTF. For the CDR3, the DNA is TGTGCCAGCAGCTTACAAGCCCGCAGAGCTAACTATGGCTACACCTTC.

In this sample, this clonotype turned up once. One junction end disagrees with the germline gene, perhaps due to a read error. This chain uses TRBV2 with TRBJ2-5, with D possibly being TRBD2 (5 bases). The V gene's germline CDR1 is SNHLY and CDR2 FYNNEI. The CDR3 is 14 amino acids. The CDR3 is CASSPDGNKKTQHF. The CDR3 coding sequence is TGTGCCAGCAGCCCTGACGGGAACAAAAAGACCCAGCACTTC.

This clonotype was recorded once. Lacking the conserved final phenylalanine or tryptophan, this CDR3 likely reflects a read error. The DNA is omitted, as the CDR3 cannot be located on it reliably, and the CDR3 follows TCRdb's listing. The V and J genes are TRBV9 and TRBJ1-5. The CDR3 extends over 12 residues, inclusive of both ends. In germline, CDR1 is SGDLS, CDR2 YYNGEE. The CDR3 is CASSVGRQPQSL.

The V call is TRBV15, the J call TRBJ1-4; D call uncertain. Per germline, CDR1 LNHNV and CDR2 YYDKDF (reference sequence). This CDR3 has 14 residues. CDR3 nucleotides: TGTTGCACCAGCAACTCGGTTGGACGAGAAAAACTGTTTTTT. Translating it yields CCTSNSVGREKLFF.

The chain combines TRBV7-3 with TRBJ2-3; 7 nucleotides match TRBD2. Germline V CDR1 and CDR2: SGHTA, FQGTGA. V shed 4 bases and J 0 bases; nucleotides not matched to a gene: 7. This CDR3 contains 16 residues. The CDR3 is CASSSPRAGSTDTQYF. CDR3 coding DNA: TGTGCCAGCAGCTCCCCTCGAGCGGGAAGCACAGATACGCAGTATTTT.

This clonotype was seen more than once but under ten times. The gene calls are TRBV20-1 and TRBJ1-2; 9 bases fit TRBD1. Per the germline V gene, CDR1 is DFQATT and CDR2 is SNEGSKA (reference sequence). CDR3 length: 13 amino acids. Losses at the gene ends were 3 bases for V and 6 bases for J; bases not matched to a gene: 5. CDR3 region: CSASLRQGDGYTF. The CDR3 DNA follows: TGCAGTGCTAGTCTTAGACAGGGGGATGGCTACACCTTC.

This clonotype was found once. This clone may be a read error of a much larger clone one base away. CDR3 amino acids: CASSLTGFSGNTICF. The CDR3 DNA reads as TGCGCCAGCAGCTTGACAGGGTTCTCTGGAAACACCATATGTTTT. The V and J genes are TRBV5-1 and TRBJ1-3; D is perhaps TRBD1 (6 bases). Germline loops: CDR1 SGHRS, CDR2 YFSETQ. The CDR3 runs to 15 residues. Supplemented by reference TRBV5-1 and TRBJ1-3, the full variable domain reads KAGVTQTPRYLIKTRGQQVTLSCSPISGHRSVSWYQQTPGQGLQFLFEYFSETQRNKGNFPGRFSGRQFSNSRSEMNVSTLELGDSALYLCASSLTGFSGNTICFGEGSWLTVV.

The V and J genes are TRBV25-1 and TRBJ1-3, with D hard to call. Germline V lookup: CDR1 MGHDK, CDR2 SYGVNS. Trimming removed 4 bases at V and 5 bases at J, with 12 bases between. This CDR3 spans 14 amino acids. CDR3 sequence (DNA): TGTGCCAGCAGTGTCTCGGGAGGCCGAAACACCATATATTTT. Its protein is CASSVSGGRNTIYF.

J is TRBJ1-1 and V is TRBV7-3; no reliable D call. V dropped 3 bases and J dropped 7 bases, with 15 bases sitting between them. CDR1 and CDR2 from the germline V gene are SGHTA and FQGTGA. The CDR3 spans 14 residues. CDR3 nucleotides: TGTGCCAGCAGCTTGGTCCACGGCATCAATGAAGCTTTCTTT. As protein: CASSLVHGINEAFF.

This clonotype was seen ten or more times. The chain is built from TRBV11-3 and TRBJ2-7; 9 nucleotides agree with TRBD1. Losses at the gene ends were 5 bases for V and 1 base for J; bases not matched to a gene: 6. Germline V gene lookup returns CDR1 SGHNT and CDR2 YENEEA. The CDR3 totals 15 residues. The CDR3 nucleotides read TGTGCCAGCAGCGACGGGACAGGGATATCCTACGAGCAGTACTTC. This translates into CASSDGTGISYEQYF.

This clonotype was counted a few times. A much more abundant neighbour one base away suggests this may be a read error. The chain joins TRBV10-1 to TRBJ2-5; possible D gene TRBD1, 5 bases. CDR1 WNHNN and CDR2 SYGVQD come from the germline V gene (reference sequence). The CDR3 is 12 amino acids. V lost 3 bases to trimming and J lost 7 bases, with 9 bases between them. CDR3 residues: CASSDSTGTQYF. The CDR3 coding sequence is TGCGCCAGCAGTGACAGCACAGGGACCCAGTACTTC.

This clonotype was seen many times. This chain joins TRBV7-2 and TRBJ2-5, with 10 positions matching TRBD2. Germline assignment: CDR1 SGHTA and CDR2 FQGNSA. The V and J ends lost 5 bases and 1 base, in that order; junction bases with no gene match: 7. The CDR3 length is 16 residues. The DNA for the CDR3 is TGTGCCAGCAGCCCGGGACTAGCGATAACCCAAGAGACCCAGTACTTC. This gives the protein CASSPGLAITQETQYF.

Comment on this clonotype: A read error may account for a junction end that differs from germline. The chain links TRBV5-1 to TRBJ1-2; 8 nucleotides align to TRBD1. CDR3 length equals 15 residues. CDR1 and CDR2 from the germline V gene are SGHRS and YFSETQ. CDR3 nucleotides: TGCGCCAGCAGCTTGAATAATCAGGGGGCGCCGGGCTACGCCTTC. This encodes CASSLNNQGAPGYAF.

The chain's CDR3 is CAGGSSGGADNEQFF. CDR3 nucleotide sequence: TGTGCCGGTGGATCGTCGGGCGGCGCTGACAATGAGCAGTTCTTC. This rearrangement joins TRBV7-4 to TRBJ2-1; D remains unclear. Germline assignment: CDR1 SGHVT and CDR2 SQSDAQ. This CDR3 is 15 amino acids long. Trimming left V 11 bases short and J 5 bases short, with 22 bases between. Full variable domain (rest looked up from reference TRBV7-4 and TRBJ2-1): GAGVSQSPRYKVAKRGRDVALRCDSISGHVTLYWYRQTLGQGSEVLTYSQSDAQRDKSGRPSGRFSAERPERSVSTLKIQRTEQGDSAVYLCAGGSSGGADNEQFFGPGTRLTVL.

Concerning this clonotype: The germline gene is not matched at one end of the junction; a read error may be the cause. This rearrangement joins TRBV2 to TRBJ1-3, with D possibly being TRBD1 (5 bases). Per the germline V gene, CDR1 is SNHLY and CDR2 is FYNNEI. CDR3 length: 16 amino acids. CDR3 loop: CASSLTGRNSGHTLWF. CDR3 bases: TGTGCCAGCAGCCTCACTGGGAGGAACTCTGGACACACCTTATGGTTT.

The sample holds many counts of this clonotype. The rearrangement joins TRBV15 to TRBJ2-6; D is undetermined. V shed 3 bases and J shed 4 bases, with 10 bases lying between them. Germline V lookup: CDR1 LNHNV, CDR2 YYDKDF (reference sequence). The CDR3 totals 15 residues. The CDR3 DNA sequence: TGTGCCACCAGCAGTGTGGCAGCCGGGGCCAACGTCCTGACTTTC. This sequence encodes CATSSVAAGANVLTF.

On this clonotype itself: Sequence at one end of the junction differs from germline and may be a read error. The CDR3 here is CASSLSTGTVGYAF. The DNA for the CDR3 is TGTGCCAGCAGCTTATCAACAGGGACAGTTGGCTACGCCTTC. The V call is TRBV7-2, the J call TRBJ1-2; 7 bases match TRBD1. This CDR3 contains 14 residues. Germline V gene data show CDR1 as SGHTA and CDR2 as FQGNSA.

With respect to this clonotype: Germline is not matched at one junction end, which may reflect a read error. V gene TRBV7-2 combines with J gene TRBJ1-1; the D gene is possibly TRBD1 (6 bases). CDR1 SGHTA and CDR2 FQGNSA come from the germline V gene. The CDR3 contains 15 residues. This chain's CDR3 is CASSFGGQRVTDAFF. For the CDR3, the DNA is TGCGCCAGCAGCTTTGGAGGACAGCGAGTAACTGACGCTTTCTTT.

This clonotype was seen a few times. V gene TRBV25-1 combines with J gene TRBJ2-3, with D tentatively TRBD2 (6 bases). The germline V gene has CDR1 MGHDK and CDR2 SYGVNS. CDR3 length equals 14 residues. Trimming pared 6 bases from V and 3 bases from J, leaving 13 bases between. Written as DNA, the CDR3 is TGTGCCAGCAGCTTAGACAGCGGGACAGATACGCAGTATTTT. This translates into CASSLDSGTDTQYF.

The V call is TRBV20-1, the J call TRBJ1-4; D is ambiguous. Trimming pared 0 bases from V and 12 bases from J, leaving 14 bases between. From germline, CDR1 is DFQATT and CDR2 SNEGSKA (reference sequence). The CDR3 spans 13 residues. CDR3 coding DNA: TGCAGTGCTAGAGATTGGAGTGGAACTGAACTGTTTTTT. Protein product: CSARDWSGTELFF.

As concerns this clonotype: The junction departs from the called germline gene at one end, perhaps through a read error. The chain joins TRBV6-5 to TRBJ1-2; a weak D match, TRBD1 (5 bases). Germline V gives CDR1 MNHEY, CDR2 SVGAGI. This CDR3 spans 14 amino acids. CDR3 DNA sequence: TGTGCCAGCGGTTACGTTCAGGGTAACTATGGCTACACCTTC. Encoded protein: CASGYVQGNYGYTF.

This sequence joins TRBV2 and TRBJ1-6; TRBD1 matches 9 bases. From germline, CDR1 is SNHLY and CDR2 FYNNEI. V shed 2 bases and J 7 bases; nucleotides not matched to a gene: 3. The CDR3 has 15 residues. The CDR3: CASSELDRGNSPLHF. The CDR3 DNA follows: TGTGCCAGCAGTGAACTGGACAGGGGAAATTCACCCCTCCACTTT.

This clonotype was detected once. The CDR3 loop reads CATSDPQGAADTQYF. The CDR3 region has the DNA TGTGCCACCAGTGATCCACAGGGGGCAGCAGATACGCAGTATTTT. The V call is TRBV24-1, the J call TRBJ2-3, with 9 nucleotides matching TRBD1. The germline V gene encodes CDR1 KGHDR and CDR2 SFDVKD. V was clipped by 3 bases and J by 4 bases; unmatched bases: 4. The CDR3 is made up of 15 amino acids.

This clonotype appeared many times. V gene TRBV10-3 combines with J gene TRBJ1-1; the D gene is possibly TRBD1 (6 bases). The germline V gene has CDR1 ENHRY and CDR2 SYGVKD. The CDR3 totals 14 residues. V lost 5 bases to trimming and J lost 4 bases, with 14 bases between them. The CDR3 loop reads CAISLGAQGTEAFF. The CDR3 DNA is TGTGCCATCAGTTTGGGGGCGCAGGGCACTGAAGCTTTCTTT.

CDR3 region: CASSAAGGGWHDEQFF. CDR3 nucleotides: TGCGCCAGCAGCGCGGCAGGGGGGGGTTGGCACGATGAGCAGTTCTTC. The chain couples TRBV5-1 to TRBJ2-1; D may be TRBD1 or TRBD2 (7 bases each). Germline lookup yields CDR1 SGHRS and CDR2 YFSETQ. The V end was cut by 4 bases, the J end by 8 bases, with 22 bases between. The CDR3 totals 16 residues.

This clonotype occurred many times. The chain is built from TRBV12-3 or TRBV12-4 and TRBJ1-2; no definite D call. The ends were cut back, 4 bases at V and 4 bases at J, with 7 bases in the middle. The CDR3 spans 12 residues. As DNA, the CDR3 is TGTGCCAGCAGTTCAGATTCCTATGGCTACACCTTC. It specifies CASSSDSYGYTF.

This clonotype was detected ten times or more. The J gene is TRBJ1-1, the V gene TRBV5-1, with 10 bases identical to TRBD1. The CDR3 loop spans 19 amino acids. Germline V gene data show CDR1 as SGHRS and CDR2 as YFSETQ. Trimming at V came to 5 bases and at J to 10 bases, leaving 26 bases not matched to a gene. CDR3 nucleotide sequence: TGCGCCAGCAGAAAGGTCCGACAGGGGGCGATGAAGGAGTGTCAAGTAGCTTTCTTT. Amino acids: CASRKVRQGAMKECQVAFF.

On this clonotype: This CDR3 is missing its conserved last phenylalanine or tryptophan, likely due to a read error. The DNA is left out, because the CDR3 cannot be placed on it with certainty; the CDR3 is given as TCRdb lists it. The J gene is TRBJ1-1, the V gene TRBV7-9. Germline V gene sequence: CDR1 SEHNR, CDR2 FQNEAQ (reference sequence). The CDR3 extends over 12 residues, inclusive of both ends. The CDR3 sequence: CASSLMPREARY.